This entry lists 10 T cell receptor beta chains sequenced from one sample in a study of patients and donors after allogeneic stem cell transplantation (dated by TCRdb to 2019 to 2021). The library was generated by RT-PCR. Reads for this sample came from a NextSeq 550. Clones were called with MiXCR by TCRdb after fastp trimmed the public reads at Q25, and only in-frame beta chains were retained. Rows merge per CDR3 protein into single entries with the most common DNA and genes. For this sample there are about 89,000 distinct CDR3 sequences; about 44% appear just once. The ten top clones hold around 55% of the sample. The sample comprised blood, either unsorted or a sorted T cell fraction (not recorded which). The origin of the receptors is a human donor who was either an allogeneic HSCT recipient or a stem cell or donor lymphocyte infusion donor (not recorded which). It is not recorded whose cells these are; they may come from a transplant donor.

The CDR3 reads CASSPLYSGNTIYF. CDR3 nucleotide sequence: TGTGCCAGCAGCCCCTTATACTCTGGAAACACCATATATTTT. The chain couples TRBV3-1 to TRBJ1-3, with D unclear. Trimming stripped 4 bases from V and 0 bases from J, with 7 bases between. CDR1 and CDR2 from the germline V gene are LGHDT and YNNKEL (reference sequence). There are 14 residues in the CDR3.

The gene calls are TRBV27 and TRBJ1-5; tentative D call: TRBD1 (5 bases). V lost 1 base and J 0 bases, leaving 19 bases between the germline ends. This CDR3 has 19 residues. Germline values: CDR1 MNHEY, CDR2 SMNVEV (reference sequence). The CDR3 coding sequence is TGTGCCAGCAGTTTATTCTGGGAGGGGCATGCATATAGCAATCAGCCCCAGCATTTT. Translated: CASSLFWEGHAYSNQPQHF.

This clonotype was detected a few times. The V call is TRBV28, the J call TRBJ1-2; the D is unclear. The CDR3 length is 15 residues. Germline CDR1 reads MDHEN; CDR2 reads SYDVKM. With 6 bases removed from V and 5 bases from J, the gap between germline ends came to 19 bases. The DNA for the CDR3 is TGTGCCAGCAGCCCCGCCCTGGGAATATCTTATGGCTACACCTTC. Encoded protein: CASSPALGISYGYTF.

This clonotype was seen only a few times. This sequence joins TRBV28 and TRBJ1-3, with D possibly matching TRBD1 (6 bases). The germline V and J ends were trimmed by 5 bases and 7 bases, with 12 bases remaining between them. CDR1 and CDR2 (germline): MDHEN, SYDVKM. The CDR3 loop spans 13 amino acids. CDR3: CASSLMRGNTIYF. CDR3 coding DNA: TGTGCCAGCAGTCTTATGAGGGGGAACACCATATATTTT.

The chain is built from TRBV7-9 and TRBJ1-2; D is undetermined. The germline V gene encodes CDR1 SEHNR and CDR2 FQNEAQ (reference sequence). V shed 3 bases and J shed 2 bases, with 13 bases lying between them. This CDR3 has 15 amino acids. The CDR3 DNA follows: TGTGCCAGCAGCTTCCCAGGTCCTTACAACTATGGCTACACCTTC. This gives the protein CASSFPGPYNYGYTF.

The chain carries TRBV29-1 and TRBJ1-1, with no clear D. This CDR3 spans 15 amino acids. Deletions cut 7 bases from V and 3 bases from J, with 21 bases between. Germline lookup yields CDR1 SQVTM and CDR2 ANQGSEA. The CDR3 nucleotides read TGCAGCGCTCCAGAAGGGATCGGTAGTCACACTGAAGCTTTCTTT. Amino acids: CSAPEGIGSHTEAFF.

Only a few counts were recorded for this clonotype. The chain has TRBV4-3 and TRBJ1-5, with 8 bases that match TRBD1. The CDR3 is made up of 17 amino acids. CDR1 LGHNA and CDR2 YSLEER come from the germline V gene. Trimming cost V 0 bases and J 6 bases; bases outside gene matches: 10. CDR3 DNA: TGCGCCAGCAGCCAAGAGGCGGGTGCAGGGGGCAGTCAGCCCCAGCATTTT. Its protein product is CASSQEAGAGGSQPQHF.

The V call is TRBV6-2 or TRBV6-3, the J call TRBJ1-2, with 7 bases that match TRBD1. The length of the CDR3 is 14 residues. Trimming at V came to 5 bases and at J to 4 bases, leaving 7 bases not matched to a gene. CDR1 and CDR2 from the germline V gene are MNHEY and SVGEGT. CDR3 region: CASSNNRGIYGYTF. The CDR3, as DNA: TGTGCCAGCAGTAACAACAGGGGAATCTATGGCTACACCTTC.

J is TRBJ1-5 and V is TRBV29-1; D is perhaps TRBD1 (5 bases). This CDR3 contains 14 residues. Deletions cut 5 bases from V and 3 bases from J, with 14 bases between. From germline, CDR1 is SQVTM and CDR2 ANQGSEA. The CDR3 reads CSVWSGQLNQPQHF. The DNA of the CDR3 is TGCAGCGTTTGGTCGGGGCAGCTCAATCAGCCCCAGCATTTT.

The chain couples TRBV12-3 or TRBV12-4 to TRBJ1-1; the D is unclear. The CDR3 extends over 15 amino acids. V dropped 6 bases and J dropped 6 bases, with 20 bases sitting between them. The CDR3 region is CASRPEHILGAEAFF. The CDR3 bases are TGTGCCAGCAGACCGGAACACATCTTGGGCGCTGAAGCTTTCTTT.